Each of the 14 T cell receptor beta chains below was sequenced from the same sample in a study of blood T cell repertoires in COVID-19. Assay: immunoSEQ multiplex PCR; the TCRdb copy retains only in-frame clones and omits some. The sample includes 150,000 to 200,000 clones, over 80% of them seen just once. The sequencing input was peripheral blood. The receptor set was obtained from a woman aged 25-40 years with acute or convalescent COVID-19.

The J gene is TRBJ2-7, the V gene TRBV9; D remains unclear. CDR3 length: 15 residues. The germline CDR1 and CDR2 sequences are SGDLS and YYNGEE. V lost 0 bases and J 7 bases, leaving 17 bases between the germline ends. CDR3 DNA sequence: TGTGCCAGCAGCGTAGACCTAGGCCGCCTGAGGGAGCAGTACTTC. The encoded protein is CASSVDLGRLREQYF.

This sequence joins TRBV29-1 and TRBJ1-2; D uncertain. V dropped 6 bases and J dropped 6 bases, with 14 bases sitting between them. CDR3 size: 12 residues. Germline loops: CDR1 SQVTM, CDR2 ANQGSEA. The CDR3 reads CSVSSGDDGYTF. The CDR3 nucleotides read TGCAGCGTATCATCCGGGGATGATGGCTACACCTTC.

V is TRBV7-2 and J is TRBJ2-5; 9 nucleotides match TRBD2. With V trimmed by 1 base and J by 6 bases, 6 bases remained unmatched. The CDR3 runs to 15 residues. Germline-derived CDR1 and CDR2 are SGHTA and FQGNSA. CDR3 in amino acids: CASSLGLAGLKTQYF. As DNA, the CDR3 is TGTGCCAGCAGCTTAGGGCTAGCGGGGTTAAAGACCCAGTACTTC. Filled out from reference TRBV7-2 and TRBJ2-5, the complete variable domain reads GAGVSQSPSNKVTEKGKDVELRCDPISGHTALYWYRQSLGQGLEFLIYFQGNSAPDKSGLPSDRFSAERTGGSVSTLTIQRTQQEDSAVYLCASSLGLAGLKTQYFGPGTRLLVL.

CDR3 residues: CASSFQDQPQHF. The CDR3 DNA sequence: TGTGCCAGCAGCTTCCAGGATCAGCCCCAGCATTTT. The chain couples TRBV5-6 to TRBJ1-5; D gene unclear. Germline assignment: CDR1 SGHDT and CDR2 YYEEEE. V lost 2 bases and J lost 5, with 5 bases in between. This CDR3 is built from 12 residues.

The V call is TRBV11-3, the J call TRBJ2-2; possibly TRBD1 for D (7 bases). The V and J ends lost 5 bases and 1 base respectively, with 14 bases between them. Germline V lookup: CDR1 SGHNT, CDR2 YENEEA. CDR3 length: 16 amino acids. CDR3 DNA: TGTGCCAGCAGCCCCCAGGGGGGCGGGAACACCGGGGAGCTGTTTTTT. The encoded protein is CASSPQGGGNTGELFF.

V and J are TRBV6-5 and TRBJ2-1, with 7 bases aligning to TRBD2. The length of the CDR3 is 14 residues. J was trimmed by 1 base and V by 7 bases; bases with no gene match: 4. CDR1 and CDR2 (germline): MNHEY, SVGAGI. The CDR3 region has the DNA TGTGCCAGCAAAACGGGGGGATCCTACAATGAGCAGTTCTTC. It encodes CASKTGGSYNEQFF.

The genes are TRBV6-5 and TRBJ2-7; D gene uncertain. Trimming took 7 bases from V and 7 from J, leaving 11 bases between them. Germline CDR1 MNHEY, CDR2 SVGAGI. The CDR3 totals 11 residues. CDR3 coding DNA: TGTGCCAGCACCCAAGCCTTGGAGCAGTACTTC. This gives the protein CASTQALEQYF.

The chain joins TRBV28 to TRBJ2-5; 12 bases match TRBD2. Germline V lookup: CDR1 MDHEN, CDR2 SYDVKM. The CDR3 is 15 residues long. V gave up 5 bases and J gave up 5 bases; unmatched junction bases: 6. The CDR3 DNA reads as TGTGCCAGCAGTGCTAGCGGGAGGGCCTGGGAGACCCAGTACTTC. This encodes CASSASGRAWETQYF.

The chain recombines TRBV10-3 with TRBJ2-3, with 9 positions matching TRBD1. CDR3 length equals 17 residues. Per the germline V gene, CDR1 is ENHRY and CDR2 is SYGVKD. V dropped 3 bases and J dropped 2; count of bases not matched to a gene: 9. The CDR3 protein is CAISEPTTGGITDTQYF. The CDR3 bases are TGTGCCATCAGTGAACCGACGACAGGGGGGATCACAGATACGCAGTATTTT.

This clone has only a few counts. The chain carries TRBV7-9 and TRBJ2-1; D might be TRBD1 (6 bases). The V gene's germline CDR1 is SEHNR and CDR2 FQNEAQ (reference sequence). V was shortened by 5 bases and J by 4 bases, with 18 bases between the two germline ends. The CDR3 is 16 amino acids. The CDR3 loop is CASSVPETGEYNEQFF. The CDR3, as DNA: TGTGCCAGCAGCGTCCCTGAGACAGGAGAATACAATGAGCAGTTCTTC. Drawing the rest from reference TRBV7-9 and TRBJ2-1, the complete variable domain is DTGVSQNPRHKITKRGQNVTFRCDPISEHNRLYWYRQTLGQGPEFLTYFQNEAQLEKSRLLSDRFSAERPKGSFSTLEIQRTEQGDSAMYLCASSVPETGEYNEQFFGPGTRLTVL.

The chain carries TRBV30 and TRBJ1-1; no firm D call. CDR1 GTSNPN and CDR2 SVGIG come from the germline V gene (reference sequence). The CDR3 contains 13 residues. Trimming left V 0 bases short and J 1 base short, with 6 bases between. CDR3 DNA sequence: TGTGCCTGGAGTGTACACACGAACACTGAAGCTTTCTTT. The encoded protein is CAWSVHTNTEAFF.

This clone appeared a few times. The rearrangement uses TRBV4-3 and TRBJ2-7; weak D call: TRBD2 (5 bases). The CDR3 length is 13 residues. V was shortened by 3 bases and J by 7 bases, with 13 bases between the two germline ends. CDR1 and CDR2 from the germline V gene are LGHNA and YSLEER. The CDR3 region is CASSQKTGYEQYF. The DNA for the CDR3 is TGCGCCAGCAGCCAGAAGACGGGGTATGAGCAGTACTTC.

For the CDR3, the DNA is TGTGCCAGCAGCCAAGATAGCCCGACAGGGAGCTCTGGAAACACCATATATTTT. Amino acid sequence: CASSQDSPTGSSGNTIYF. The chain links TRBV4-2 to TRBJ1-3, with 7 nucleotides matching TRBD1. The V gene end was trimmed by 0 bases and the J gene end by 0 bases; junction bases not matched to a gene: 8. The V gene's germline CDR1 is LGHNA and CDR2 YNFKEQ. CDR3 length equals 18 residues.

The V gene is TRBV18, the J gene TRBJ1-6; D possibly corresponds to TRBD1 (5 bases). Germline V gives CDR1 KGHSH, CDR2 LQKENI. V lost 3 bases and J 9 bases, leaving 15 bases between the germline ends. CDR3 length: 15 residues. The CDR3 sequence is CASSPLQGQFSPLHF. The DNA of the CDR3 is TGTGCCAGCTCACCTCTTCAGGGTCAATTTTCACCCCTCCACTTT.